This T cell receptor beta chain is drawn from a study of cytomegalovirus exposure and HLA in healthy donors. V lost 3 bases and J lost 9; bases outside the gene matches: 8. The CDR3 has 14 amino acids. The V gene's germline CDR1 is SGHRS and CDR2 YFSETQ. Regarding the study as a whole: The classifier, whose performance was assessed in both the original and validation cohorts, reportedly diagnosed cytomegalovirus status with high specificity and sensitivity.

The PCR was carried out with 60 Vbeta primers and 13 Jbeta primers. Profiling relied on immunoSEQ multiplex PCR, and the TCRdb table lists in-frame clones only, not all of them. In the table there are 50,000 to 70,000 clones, 65% to 80% of which are singletons. As for this clone: The antigen remains unidentified.

This sequence joins TRBV5-1 and TRBJ2-5; 10 positions agree with TRBD2. Input material: PBMCs. This receptor was taken from a man aged 40-50 years in good health and CMV-seropositive. The CDR3 DNA reads TGCGCCAGCAGCTCTAGCGGGGGCCAGGGGGCCCAGTACTTC. Protein sequence: CASSSSGGQGAQYF. Looking up the rest from reference TRBV5-1 and TRBJ2-5 gives the full variable domain: KAGVTQTPRYLIKTRGQQVTLSCSPISGHRSVSWYQQTPGQGLQFLFEYFSETQRNKGNFPGRFSGRQFSNSRSEMNVSTLELGDSALYLCASSSSGGQGAQYFGPGTRLLVL.